The 19 T cell receptor beta chains presented below share a single source sample, sequenced in a study of T cell responses to AZD1222 COVID-19 vaccine (dated by TCRdb to the early 2020s). The time point tag for this specimen amounts to: about 28 days (+/-7) after the second vaccine dose. This specimen's treatment or condition label, per the study, means: meningococcal conjugate vaccine given as trial control. Library prep was done by the immunoSEQ multiplex PCR assay. The clones in this table, taken by TCRdb from immuneACCESS, are in-frame only. Not every clone is retained; where verified, under half of the shortfall comes from an unresolved V gene, and the cause of the rest is unknown. The sample table records some 170,000 clones; 80% to 95% of these occur just once. The ten largest clones add up to around 1% of the sample. Sequences were derived from peripheral blood, sampled 28 days after the second dose of the MenACWY control vaccine. The receptors come from an adult who received the MenACWY meningococcal vaccine as a control.

Of note for this clone: Other DNA sequences in this sample translate to the same CDR3. This chain links TRBV27 with TRBJ1-2, with a tentative D call TRBD1 (5 bases). V gave up 2 bases and J gave up 2 bases, with 9 bases separating them. There are 14 residues in the CDR3. In germline, CDR1 is MNHEY, CDR2 SMNVEV (reference sequence). The CDR3 spells CASSLGQGNYGYTF. For the CDR3, the DNA is TGTGCCAGCAGTTTAGGGCAGGGAAACTATGGCTACACCTTC.

The CDR3: CASSFQDRGNDEQYF. The CDR3 DNA reads as TGTGCCAGCAGTTTTCAGGACAGGGGTAACGACGAGCAGTACTTC. The V and J genes are TRBV28 and TRBJ2-7; 9 bases align to TRBD1. The germline V gene has CDR1 MDHEN and CDR2 SYDVKM. J gave up 5 bases and V 3 bases, and 8 bases lay outside the gene matches. CDR3 length: 15 amino acids.

This clone was detected only a few times. The J gene is TRBJ2-7, the V gene TRBV5-1; weak D call: TRBD2 (6 bases). The CDR3 extends over 18 amino acids. Germline CDR1 SGHRS, CDR2 YFSETQ. The V end was cut by 3 bases, the J end by 1 base, with 23 bases between. The CDR3 spells CASSSIVSVGGTSYEQYF. CDR3 bases: TGCGCCAGCAGCTCCATCGTTTCGGTCGGGGGAACGTCCTACGAGCAGTACTTC.

CDR3 nucleotides: TGTGCCATCAGTGAGACGAGGAACACTGAAGCTTTCTTT. Protein sequence: CAISETRNTEAFF. The gene calls are TRBV10-3 and TRBJ1-1; no clear D. Germline lookup yields CDR1 ENHRY and CDR2 SYGVKD. Between the trimmed V and J ends, which lost 2 bases and 1 base, there was a span of 5 bases. The CDR3 sequence is 13 residues long.

This chain joins TRBV28 and TRBJ1-3, with no clear D. This CDR3 spans 17 amino acids. Trimming pared 4 bases from V and 1 base from J, leaving 17 bases between. The germline V gene has CDR1 MDHEN and CDR2 SYDVKM. This CDR3 reads CASSSSAVSKSGNTIYF. The CDR3 coding sequence is TGTGCCAGCAGTTCCTCCGCGGTTTCAAAGTCTGGAAACACCATATATTTT.

This chain links TRBV7-9 with TRBJ1-1, with 7 bases fitting TRBD1. Germline assignment: CDR1 SEHNR and CDR2 FQNEAQ (reference sequence). The length of the CDR3 is 14 residues. V lost 4 bases and J lost 1; bases outside the gene matches: 3. Here the CDR3 DNA reads TGTGCCAGCAGCTCCAGGGACAGGAACACTGAAGCTTTCTTT. Amino acid sequence: CASSSRDRNTEAFF.

The chain joins TRBV7-2 to TRBJ2-1, with a tentative D call TRBD1 (5 bases). The V end lost 3 bases, the J end lost 13 bases, and 10 bases lay between the germline ends. The CDR3 totals 11 residues. CDR1 SGHTA and CDR2 FQGNSA come from the germline V gene. CDR3 protein: CASSLGQIQFF. CDR3 in DNA: TGTGCCAGCAGCTTGGGGCAGATACAGTTCTTC.

The V and J genes are TRBV30 and TRBJ1-2; D is uncertain. V lost 3 bases, J lost 5 bases, and 10 bases lay in between. This CDR3 comprises 12 residues. Germline V gene sequence: CDR1 GTSNPN, CDR2 SVGIG (reference sequence). The CDR3, as DNA: TGTGCCTGGAGACTGCCCGGGTATGGCTACACCTTC. Translating it yields CAWRLPGYGYTF.

The table lists this clone with a count of one. The chain couples TRBV4-2 to TRBJ1-5, with a weak D call TRBD1 (6 bases). This CDR3 is 18 amino acids long. V was clipped by 0 bases and J by 11 bases, with 26 bases between them. Germline V gene data show CDR1 as LGHNA and CDR2 as YNFKEQ. The DNA for the CDR3 is TGTGCCAGCAGCCAAGATCTGTCTCAGGACAGCTCTTCCCGAACCCAGCATTTT. As protein: CASSQDLSQDSSSRTQHF.

The chain employs TRBV19 and TRBJ2-7; D may match TRBD1 or TRBD2 (6 bases each). V shed 5 bases and J shed 4 bases, with 18 bases lying between them. Looked up from germline, CDR1 is LNHDA and CDR2 is SQIVND (reference sequence). The CDR3 has 15 amino acids. In DNA form, the CDR3 reads TGTGCCAGTAGTCTTATATACGGGGGCCGATACGAGCAGTACTTC. Its protein is CASSLIYGGRYEQYF.

Here the CDR3 reads CASSLETGGTSTDTQYF. Here the CDR3 DNA reads TGCGCCAGCAGCTTGGAGACAGGGGGAACTAGCACAGATACGCAGTATTTT. This chain joins TRBV5-1 and TRBJ2-3; TRBD1 matches 9 bases. CDR3 length: 17 amino acids. CDR1 and CDR2 (germline): SGHRS, YFSETQ. The V segment lost 0 bases and the J segment 0 bases; nucleotides outside the gene matches: 5. The full variable domain, with the rest looked up from reference TRBV5-1 and TRBJ2-3, is KAGVTQTPRYLIKTRGQQVTLSCSPISGHRSVSWYQQTPGQGLQFLFEYFSETQRNKGNFPGRFSGRQFSNSRSEMNVSTLELGDSALYLCASSLETGGTSTDTQYFGPGTRLTVL.

The sample holds one count of this clone. The chain recombines TRBV27 with TRBJ2-7, with TRBD1 matching 8 bases. CDR1 and CDR2 (germline): MNHEY, SMNVEV (reference sequence). The V gene end was trimmed by 4 bases and the J gene end by 3 bases; junction bases not matched to a gene: 11. The CDR3 loop spans 16 amino acids. The CDR3 loop is CASSSGQVGRSYEQYF. The CDR3 nucleotides are TGTGCCAGCAGTTCGGGACAGGTTGGGAGGAGCTACGAGCAGTACTTC.

V is TRBV28 and J is TRBJ1-5; D unclear. From germline, CDR1 is MDHEN and CDR2 SYDVKM. The CDR3 extends over 14 amino acids. V gave up 7 bases and J gave up 0 bases, with 10 bases separating them. Here the CDR3 reads CASIAGSSNQPQHF. CDR3 nucleotides: TGTGCCAGCATTGCGGGGAGTAGCAATCAGCCCCAGCATTTT.

The rearrangement links TRBV18 to TRBJ1-5; 11 nucleotides match TRBD1. CDR1 and CDR2 from the germline V gene are KGHSH and LQKENI. This CDR3 is 15 amino acids long. J lost 7 bases, V lost 5 bases, and 7 bases had no gene match. CDR3 sequence reads: CASSDGQGAKQPQHF. The CDR3 nucleotides read TGTGCCAGCTCAGACGGACAGGGGGCGAAGCAGCCCCAGCATTTT.

The chain uses TRBV7-9 and TRBJ2-1; D is unclear. Trimming stripped 3 bases from V and 7 bases from J, with 10 bases between. CDR3 length: 13 residues. Germline loops: CDR1 SEHNR, CDR2 FQNEAQ (reference sequence). As DNA, the CDR3 is TGTGCCAGCAGCTTGTTCCGTGTGAATGAGCAGTTCTTC. This sequence encodes CASSLFRVNEQFF.

This clone appeared once. V and J are TRBV6-5 and TRBJ1-2, with TRBD1 identical over 9 bases. V lost 8 bases to trimming and J lost 8 bases; unmatched junction nucleotides: 9. The CDR3 is 13 residues long. Germline V lookup: CDR1 MNHEY, CDR2 SVGAGI. The CDR3 is CASALGTGFGYTF. The CDR3, as DNA: TGTGCCAGCGCTCTCGGGACAGGGTTCGGCTACACCTTC.

This chain joins TRBV28 and TRBJ1-5, with D perhaps TRBD1 (6 bases). The germline gives CDR1 MDHEN, CDR2 SYDVKM. Trimming left V 3 bases short and J 7 bases short, with 13 bases between. The CDR3 is made up of 14 amino acids. The CDR3 spells CASSLTAQGQPQHF. CDR3 bases: TGTGCCAGCAGTTTGACGGCACAGGGCCAGCCCCAGCATTTT.

The J gene is TRBJ1-2, the V gene TRBV7-2, with D perhaps matching TRBD1 (5 bases). The CDR3 is 15 residues long. Germline V gene sequence: CDR1 SGHTA, CDR2 FQGNSA. The V gene lost 1 base and the J gene lost 2 bases, with 11 bases spanning the gap. This CDR3 is CASSLGRTSNYGYTF. The DNA of the CDR3 is TGTGCCAGCAGCTTAGGACGGACATCCAACTATGGCTACACCTTC.

The chain recombines TRBV6-5 with TRBJ1-2, with 9 nucleotides matching TRBD1. CDR3 length: 13 residues. From germline, CDR1 is MNHEY and CDR2 SVGAGI. J was trimmed by 7 bases and V by 7 bases; bases with no gene match: 7. The CDR3 sequence: CASNTGQGAGYTF. The CDR3 nucleotides are TGTGCCAGCAACACGGGACAGGGCGCTGGCTACACCTTC.